This T cell receptor beta chain originates from a study of blood T cell repertoires in COVID-19 (dated by TCRdb to the early 2020s). About the full investigation: Samples covering the acute and convalescent phases of COVID-19 were provided by collaborators in the United States, Italy and Spain. Nearly every sample came with metadata listing a de-identified subject ID, COVID-19 status, age in years and sex. Where available, HLA class I and class II types were taken from metadata supplied by the sample provider and were not determined by assay-based typing. Deeply sampled blood TCRbeta repertoires from subjects exposed to, actively infected with, or recovered from COVID-19 were included in the dataset. Samples were obtained from the ongoing ImmuneRACE study (first 160 participants) and from 1,254 subjects provided by 6 global collaborators. A freely available public database, intended as a resource for researchers studying the immune response to SARS-CoV-2, is where the repertoires were released. The material from the prospective study consisted of cDNA or gDNA derived from T cells, B-cell-depleted T cells, or PBMCs.

Notes on this clone: Its specific antigen is unknown. No base qualities exist here, and no much larger clone lies one base off it.

Looking up the germline V gene yields CDR1 SNHLY and CDR2 FYNNEI. V was cut back by 5 bases and J by 0 bases, leaving a gap of 6 bases between them. Measured from the cysteine to the phenylalanine, the CDR3 is 13 residues long. The sequence is cut down to CDR3 DNA, 39 bases in frame from base 1. TCRbeta CDR3 regions were amplified from genomic DNA by means of the immunoSEQ Assay, a bias-controlled multiplex PCR. The study's own analysis went as follows. The number of nucleated cells in each sample was estimated by amplification of reference gene primers within the assay. Sequence reads were collapsed and filtered to measure the absolute abundance of every unique TCRbeta CDR3 rearrangement. For each sample, productive Simpson clonality was calculated as the square root of Simpson's diversity index across productive rearrangements. Held by TCRdb, this immuneACCESS table contains in-frame sequences only and omits some clones. Under half of the omission traces to an unresolved V gene where checked; the cause of the rest is unknown. V and J calls and clone size are those listed in that table; D and trimming were worked out from the DNA. The sample records 310,000 or so clones, around 89% of which are singletons. Roughly 4.1% of the sample is taken by the ten largest.

What the research found in general, with its limitations: The amount of clinical and demographic metadata varied by source and participant and was provided uncurated.

Whole blood was collected in K2EDTA tubes by collaborating institutions according to the institutions' own protocols. Collaborator samples were shipped for TCRbeta analysis as frozen whole blood, isolated PBMCs, or DNA extracted from either sample type. This sequence uses TRBV2 and TRBJ2-3; TRBD2 is a weak D gene call, 5 bases matching. The sequence derives from a woman aged 50 to 60 with active or convalescent COVID-19. The sequenced sample was peripheral blood. The sequenced DNA is TGTGCCAGCAGTAAGCGGAGCACAGATACGCAGTATTTT. Translated, it reads CASSKRSTDTQYF. The CDR3 plus the reference TRBV2 and TRBJ2-3 genes for the other parts give the full variable domain: EPEVTQTPSHQVTQMGQEVILRCVPISNHLYFYWYRQILGQKVEFLVSFYNNEISEKSEIFDDQFSVERPDGSNFTLKIRSTKLEDSAMYFCASSKRSTDTQYFGPGTRLTVL.